Below, 3 T cell receptor beta chains from the same sample are listed, as sequenced in a study of blood T cells in healthy people across ages. Combining a sample-barcoded 5' primer with a J-beta primer mix, a second PCR ran for roughly 7 to 11 cycles. TCRdb re-called the 5' RACE reads with MiXCR, one entry per CDR3 protein. The table includes about 730,000 distinct CDR3 sequences, 43% detected once. The sample consisted of blood. These receptors all stem from a woman between 55 and 75 years old in good health.

The chain recombines TRBV2 with TRBJ2-1; 12 bases map to TRBD2. Trimming took 4 bases from V and 7 from J; bases not matched to a gene: 5. The CDR3 has 15 residues. Germline V gives CDR1 SNHLY, CDR2 FYNNEI. DNA for the CDR3: TGTGCCAGCAGTGTCCCCGGGACTAGCGGGAATGAGCAGTTCTTC. This sequence encodes CASSVPGTSGNEQFF.

The chain has TRBV7-9 and TRBJ2-1; D is perhaps TRBD1 (5 bases). CDR3 length equals 16 residues. Trimming left V 5 bases short and J 2 bases short, with 16 bases between. Germline CDR1 and CDR2: SEHNR and FQNEAQ (reference sequence). The DNA for the CDR3 is TGTGCCAGCAGCCCCAAACCCCAGGGCCCCTACAATGAGCAGTTCTTC. Amino acid sequence: CASSPKPQGPYNEQFF. Based on the CDR3 plus reference TRBV7-9 and TRBJ2-1, the full variable domain is DTGVSQNPRHKITKRGQNVTFRCDPISEHNRLYWYRQTLGQGPEFLTYFQNEAQLEKSRLLSDRFSAERPKGSFSTLEIQRTEQGDSAMYLCASSPKPQGPYNEQFFGPGTRLTVL.

The rearrangement joins TRBV7-3 to TRBJ2-2, with D perhaps matching TRBD2 (5 bases). Deletions cut 3 bases from V and 1 base from J, with 9 bases between. The germline gives CDR1 SGHTA, CDR2 FQGTGA. The CDR3 is 15 amino acids. Here the CDR3 DNA reads TGTGCCAGCAGCTTTTTAGCGCAGAACACCGGGGAGCTGTTTTTT. This codes for CASSFLAQNTGELFF.